These 32 T cell receptor beta chains originate from one sample sequenced in a study of metastatic and nonmetastatic thyroid tumors. TCRdb re-called the PCR reads through MiXCR. Of 37,000 or so clones listed, roughly 15% are singletons. Nobody among the patients had been given any treatment before thyroid surgery. The material sequenced was blood. The receptors shown here come from a male donor with papillary thyroid cancer or a benign thyroid nodule (not recorded which). Some clones in this sample may be carry-over from other donors' samples.

This clone has at least ten counts. This sequence joins TRBV19 and TRBJ2-1; 8 nucleotides line up with TRBD1. Losses at the gene ends were 2 bases for V and 6 bases for J; bases not matched to a gene: 9. Germline-derived CDR1 and CDR2 are LNHDA and SQIVND (reference sequence). The CDR3 sequence is 16 residues long. CDR3 sequence (DNA): TGTGCCAGTAGTATATCCCCCGGACAGGGTATCAATGAGCAGTTCTTC. Protein sequence: CASSISPGQGINEQFF.

This clone showed up just a few times. The J gene is TRBJ2-7, the V gene TRBV6-1, with a tentative D call TRBD2 (6 bases). Trimming took off 6 bases at V and 0 bases at J, with 9 bases between the two ends. CDR3 length equals 13 residues. CDR1 MNHNS and CDR2 SASEGT come from the germline V gene. The CDR3 loop is CASRVEGSYEQYV. CDR3 sequence (DNA): TGTGCCAGCAGGGTGGAGGGCTCCTACGAGCAGTACGTC.

For this clone: As the CDR3 is not closed by the conserved phenylalanine or tryptophan, this likely results from a read error. It is unclear where the CDR3 begins or ends on the DNA, so no DNA is shown, and the CDR3 is as TCRdb lists it. The chain couples TRBV24-1 to TRBJ1-5; the D call in the table, TRBD1, was not verified against the DNA. The germline CDR1 and CDR2 sequences are KGHDR and SFDVKD. The CDR3 totals 13 residues, both ends included. The CDR3 is CATGRDSNQPQHL.

This clone was detected many times. The CDR3: CASSYSSSGVYNEQFF. Here the CDR3 DNA reads TGTGCCAGCAGTTACTCCTCTAGCGGGGTCTACAATGAGCAGTTCTTC. The rearrangement links TRBV6-6 to TRBJ2-1; 9 nucleotides align to TRBD2. V was clipped by 0 bases and J by 3 bases; unmatched bases: 3. This CDR3 contains 16 residues. CDR1 and CDR2 from the germline V gene are MNHNY and SVGAGI (reference sequence).

This clone was found many times. This chain uses TRBV7-9 with TRBJ2-5; tentatively, D is TRBD2 (5 bases). Germline CDR1 is SEHNR and CDR2 is FQNEAQ (reference sequence). The CDR3 extends over 15 amino acids. V was pared by 4 bases and J by 7 bases, with 19 bases between. The CDR3 loop is CASSSSRTGIGTQYF. For the CDR3, the DNA is TGTGCCAGCAGCTCAAGCCGGACCGGGATAGGGACCCAGTACTTC.

This chain uses TRBV5-1 with TRBJ1-1; 7 positions agree with TRBD1. V was clipped by 3 bases and J by 1 base; unmatched bases: 3. Germline CDR1 and CDR2: SGHRS and YFSETQ. The CDR3 covers 14 residues. The CDR3 DNA sequence: TGCGCCAGCAGCTCGACAGGGACGAACACTGAAGCTTTCTTT. This gives the protein CASSSTGTNTEAFF. Full variable domain (rest looked up from reference TRBV5-1 and TRBJ1-1): KAGVTQTPRYLIKTRGQQVTLSCSPISGHRSVSWYQQTPGQGLQFLFEYFSETQRNKGNFPGRFSGRQFSNSRSEMNVSTLELGDSALYLCASSSTGTNTEAFFGQGTRLTVV.

At least ten counts were recorded for this clone. The CDR3 bases are TGCAGCGTTAGGGCGGACGAATCTAACTATGGCTACACCTTC. Encoded protein: CSVRADESNYGYTF. The chain recombines TRBV29-1 with TRBJ1-2; D uncertain. The length of the CDR3 is 14 residues. Trimming took off 5 bases at V and 0 bases at J, with 13 bases between the two ends. Germline-derived CDR1 and CDR2 are SQVTM and ANQGSEA.

This clone has at least ten counts. This sequence joins TRBV5-1 and TRBJ2-5; TRBD1 agrees at 8 bases. Germline-derived CDR1 and CDR2 are SGHRS and YFSETQ. This CDR3 comprises 16 residues. J was trimmed by 5 bases and V by 2 bases; bases with no gene match: 11. The DNA for the CDR3 is TGCGCCAGCAGCTTAGACAGGACAGGGTGGGGCGAGACCCAGTACTTC. Protein sequence: CASSLDRTGWGETQYF.

This clone has a count of ten or more. The V call is TRBV7-3, the J call TRBJ2-1; 12 bases are a match to TRBD2. Trimming removed 4 bases from V and 16 bases from J; junction bases left unmatched: 14. Germline loops: CDR1 SGHTA, CDR2 FQGTGA. There are 15 residues in the CDR3. The CDR3 nucleotides read TGTGCCAGCAGCTCCGATCGCTCTAGCGGGGGGGCCAAATTCTTC. Translating gives CASSSDRSSGGAKFF.

The chain links TRBV12-3 or TRBV12-4 to TRBJ1-2; 8 bases match TRBD1. J lost 3 bases, V lost 5 bases, and 5 bases had no gene match. The CDR3 contains 14 residues. This CDR3 reads CASSPTGAHYGYTF. CDR3 sequence (DNA): TGTGCCAGCAGTCCGACAGGGGCGCACTATGGCTACACCTTC.

Concerning this clone: Its ends do not fully match the called genes, so a read error is possible. J is TRBJ2-6 and V is TRBV12-3 or TRBV12-4, with D unresolved. The CDR3 is 14 residues long. The CDR3 reads CVSSYQSVANVLTF. CDR3 coding DNA: TGTGTCAGCAGTTACCAATCTGTGGCCAACGTCCTGACTTTC.

This clone has a count of ten or more. This chain connects TRBV5-5 to TRBJ2-5; D is unresolved. Trimming took 0 bases from V and 1 from J, leaving 10 bases between them. The V gene's germline CDR1 is SGHKS and CDR2 YYEKEE (reference sequence). CDR3 size: 15 residues. The CDR3 sequence is CASSLVSEPQETQYF. The CDR3 DNA reads TGTGCCAGCAGCTTGGTTTCTGAACCCCAAGAGACCCAGTACTTC.

At least ten counts were recorded for this clone. The chain is built from TRBV7-9 and TRBJ1-4; the D gene is possibly TRBD1 (6 bases). Germline-derived CDR1 and CDR2 are SEHNR and FQNEAQ (reference sequence). Trimming pared 4 bases from V and 7 bases from J, leaving 10 bases between. The CDR3 has 13 amino acids. The chain's CDR3 is CASSSTGFEKLFF. The DNA for the CDR3 is TGTGCCAGCAGCTCCACAGGGTTTGAAAAACTGTTTTTT.

In its sample, this clone was seen many times. The V and J genes are TRBV20-1 and TRBJ2-7; D may be TRBD1 (5 bases). Trimming shortened V by 3 bases and J by 5 bases, and 17 bases separated the two germline ends. The CDR3 contains 14 residues. Germline CDR1 reads DFQATT; CDR2 reads SNEGSKA (reference sequence). Here the CDR3 DNA reads TGCAGTGCTAGGTCGGGTGAAGGGGATCACGAGCAGTACTTC. As protein: CSARSGEGDHEQYF.

This clone was recorded at least ten times. The chain employs TRBV15 and TRBJ2-1; tentatively, D is TRBD2 (6 bases). Germline values: CDR1 LNHNV, CDR2 YYDKDF (reference sequence). The V end was cut by 5 bases, the J end by 3 bases, with 11 bases between. The CDR3 runs to 14 residues. CDR3 sequence: CATSGGGGYNEQFF. In nucleotides, the CDR3 is TGTGCCACCAGCGGGGGAGGCGGCTACAATGAGCAGTTCTTC.

This clone showed up just once. The chain is built from TRBV7-6 and TRBJ2-5; the D is unclear. V was trimmed by 3 bases and J by 11 bases, leaving 22 bases between them. The length of the CDR3 is 15 residues. CDR1 is SGHVS and CDR2 is FNYEAQ in the germline V gene. This chain's CDR3 is CASSLRMTYQEKQYF. CDR3 bases: TGTGCCAGCAGCTTGAGGATGACATACCAAGAGAAACAGTACTTC.

This clone has ten or more counts. CDR3 DNA: TGCAGTGCGCCTGCAGCCGGGTTCGATTCACCCCTCCACTTT. Its translation: CSAPAAGFDSPLHF. The chain uses TRBV20-1 and TRBJ1-6; no firm D call. Trimming removed 6 bases at V and 8 bases at J, with 17 bases between. Germline assignment: CDR1 DFQATT and CDR2 SNEGSKA (reference sequence). This CDR3 is built from 14 residues.

This clone was picked up many times. The chain has TRBV6-4 and TRBJ2-1, with TRBD2 identical over 11 bases. Trimming took 6 bases from V and 5 from J; bases not matched to a gene: 6. Germline CDR1 MRHNA, CDR2 SNTAGT. The CDR3 consists of 15 residues. The CDR3 protein is CASSPGTSGDNEQFF. The CDR3 DNA is TGTGCCAGCAGCCCCGGGACTAGCGGAGACAATGAGCAGTTCTTC.

CDR3 bases: TGCAGTGCTAGTAACTCGGGGGCCTACAATGAGCAGTTCTTC. Its translation: CSASNSGAYNEQFF. The rearrangement links TRBV20-1 to TRBJ2-1; D possibly corresponds to TRBD2 (6 bases). CDR1 and CDR2 (germline): DFQATT, SNEGSKA (reference sequence). V lost 3 bases and J 2 bases, leaving 11 bases between the germline ends. The CDR3 is made up of 14 amino acids.

This clone was counted many times. V and J are TRBV3-1 and TRBJ1-1, with 7 bases fitting TRBD1. The junction had 6 bases not matched to a gene; V was cut back by 6 bases and J by 5 bases. The CDR3 is 13 residues long. Germline lookup yields CDR1 LGHDT and CDR2 YNNKEL (reference sequence). CDR3 nucleotides: TGTGCCAGCAGGGGGAAGGGGGCAACTGAAGCTTTCTTT. It encodes CASRGKGATEAFF.

This clone has at least ten counts. The rearrangement uses TRBV25-1 and TRBJ2-7; no reliable D call. The germline CDR1 and CDR2 sequences are MGHDK and SYGVNS. Trimming took 0 bases from V and 2 from J, leaving 8 bases between them. The CDR3 runs 14 residues. The CDR3 nucleotides are TGTGCCAGCAGTGAATATATGAGCCCCTACGAGCAGTACTTC. Translation: CASSEYMSPYEQYF.

This clone was observed at least ten times. Other DNA sequences of this sample code for an identical CDR3. The V gene is TRBV6-2 or TRBV6-3, the J gene TRBJ2-5; 7 positions agree with TRBD2. J gave up 5 bases and V 7 bases, and 7 bases lay outside the gene matches. The CDR3 is 13 residues long. Germline V gene lookup returns CDR1 MNHEY and CDR2 SVGEGT. DNA for the CDR3: TGTGCCAGCAAGCGGGAAAATCGGGAGACCCAGTACTTC. Its translation: CASKRENRETQYF.

There are many counts of this clone. A clone one base away is much larger, so this may be a read error. At the DNA level, this CDR3 is encoded by other sequences in the same sample as well. The V gene is TRBV6-1, the J gene TRBJ1-5; D not certain. Trimming left V 5 bases short and J 0 bases short, with 14 bases between. Germline V CDR1 and CDR2: MNHNS, SASEGT. The length of the CDR3 is 16 residues. CDR3 residues: CASSPIWGDSNQPQHF. CDR3 sequence (DNA): TGTGCCAGCAGTCCGATATGGGGAGATAGCAATCAGCCCCAGCATTTT.

The table lists this clone with many counts. This sequence joins TRBV9 and TRBJ2-6; D gene ambiguous. V shed 2 bases and J shed 0 bases, with 3 bases lying between them. The CDR3 spans 14 residues. Germline CDR1 SGDLS, CDR2 YYNGEE. The CDR3 DNA sequence: TGTGCCAGCAGCGTGGGCTCTGGGGCCAACGTCCTGACTTTC. Encoded protein: CASSVGSGANVLTF.

In its sample, this clone is medium-sized. The J gene is TRBJ2-7, the V gene TRBV6-5; a possible D gene is TRBD1 (5 bases). CDR3 length: 15 residues. With 3 bases removed from V and 0 bases from J, the gap between germline ends came to 12 bases. Germline V gene sequence: CDR1 MNHEY, CDR2 SVGAGI. Here the CDR3 DNA reads TGTGCCAGCAGTTATACGGAGCAGGGCTCCTACGAGCAGTACTTC. This codes for CASSYTEQGSYEQYF.

This clone has a count of ten or more. CDR3 DNA sequence: TGCAGTGCTAGAGCCCCGCGACTAGCGGGAGATTACGAGCAGTACTTC. Translation gives CSARAPRLAGDYEQYF. The rearrangement uses TRBV20-1 and TRBJ2-7, with TRBD2 matching 12 bases. This CDR3 is built from 16 residues. The V segment lost 1 base and the J segment 4 bases; nucleotides outside the gene matches: 8. Per the germline V gene, CDR1 is DFQATT and CDR2 is SNEGSKA (reference sequence).

This clone has at least ten counts. The chain uses TRBV20-1 and TRBJ2-1; D tentatively reads TRBD1 or TRBD2 (6 bases each). Germline lookup yields CDR1 DFQATT and CDR2 SNEGSKA (reference sequence). This CDR3 region has 11 residues. Trimming removed 6 bases at V and 8 bases at J, with 11 bases between. The CDR3: CSAEGGDEQFF. CDR3 DNA: TGCAGTGCCGAGGGGGGCGATGAGCAGTTCTTC.

This clone appeared many times. The sample holds other DNA sequences that translate to the same CDR3. The V gene is TRBV20-1, the J gene TRBJ2-7; D not resolved. Trimming removed 4 bases at V and 2 bases at J, with 21 bases between. Germline CDR1 reads DFQATT; CDR2 reads SNEGSKA (reference sequence). The CDR3 is 16 amino acids. The CDR3 here is CSATENGPIGTYEQYF. The DNA of the CDR3 is TGCAGTGCTACGGAAAATGGGCCGATCGGCACCTACGAGCAGTACTTC.

In its sample, this clone was seen a few times. This could be a read error, since a much larger clone is one nucleotide away. At the DNA level, this CDR3 is encoded by other sequences in the same sample as well. V is TRBV30 and J is TRBJ2-1, with TRBD2 identical over 9 bases. The CDR3 totals 11 residues. Per germline, CDR1 GTSNPN and CDR2 SVGIG (reference sequence). CDR3 sequence reads: CGGGAPNEQFF. The CDR3 nucleotides are TGCGGCGGGGGGGCGCCCAATGAGCAGTTCTTC.

The chain has TRBV5-5 and TRBJ2-3; D perhaps matches TRBD1 (5 bases). Looked up from germline, CDR1 is SGHKS and CDR2 is YYEKEE (reference sequence). The CDR3 totals 14 residues. V was pared by 3 bases and J by 6 bases, with 14 bases between. The CDR3 nucleotides are TGTGCCAGCAGCTCGGCTACAGGTTTGGATACGCAGTATTTT. It is translated as CASSSATGLDTQYF.

Only a few counts were recorded for this clone. This rearrangement joins TRBV12-3 or TRBV12-4 to TRBJ1-4, with D maybe TRBD1 (5 bases). V lost 3 bases to trimming and J lost 7 bases, with 12 bases between them. This CDR3 contains 14 residues. CDR3 sequence (DNA): TGTGCCAGCAGTTTGGCAGGGCACGGTGAAAAACTGTTTTTT. It translates to CASSLAGHGEKLFF.

This clone was detected ten times or more. The V gene is TRBV6-1, the J gene TRBJ1-1; D call uncertain. The CDR3 contains 15 residues. The germline gives CDR1 MNHNS, CDR2 SASEGT. Trimming pared 1 base from V and 1 base from J, leaving 10 bases between. This CDR3 reads CASSEERAPNTEAFF. CDR3 DNA: TGTGCCAGCAGTGAAGAACGAGCCCCGAACACTGAAGCTTTCTTT.